This T cell receptor beta chain emerged from a study of graft-versus-host responses after intestinal transplantation. The germline CDR1 and CDR2 sequences are WNHNN and SYGVQD (reference sequence). The length of the CDR3 is 11 residues. Trimming left V 4 bases short and J 7 bases short, with 7 bases between. Only in-frame clones appear in the TCRdb table, and some are missing; sequencing was by immunoSEQ multiplex PCR. The data show roughly 73,000 clones, roughly 84% seen once. On this clone itself: The antigen is not known.

This sequence was found in a human donor who was the organ donor for an intestinal transplant. This material consisted of unstimulated CD8+ T cells sorted from spleen or lymph node cells, taken before transplant. The rearrangement joins TRBV10-1 to TRBJ1-1; D call uncertain. This CDR3 reads CASSAGSEAFF. CDR3 nucleotides: TGCGCCAGCAGTGCGGGAAGTGAAGCTTTCTTT.